This TCR beta chain emerged from a study of blood T cell repertoires in COVID-19. Study background: Samples came from the United States, Italy and Spain, spanning acute and convalescent COVID-19. Sources were T cells, B-cell-depleted T cells, or PBMCs; the material itself was cDNA or gDNA.

Trimming took 3 bases from V and 0 from J, leaving 5 bases between them. Looked up from germline, CDR1 is SGDLS and CDR2 is YYNGEE. The CDR3 contains 13 residues. TCRdb's copy holds only in-frame clones and misses some; the assay was immunoSEQ multiplex PCR. The table includes about 100,000 clones, 80% detected once. This clone appeared a single time. A much larger clone differs from this one at a single base, so this may be a read error. The sequenced material came from peripheral blood. This sequence joins TRBV9 and TRBJ2-3; maybe TRBD2 (5 bases). This TCR came from a man in his 70s with active or convalescent COVID-19. The CDR3 here is CASSGGSTDTQYF. DNA of the CDR3: TGTGCCAGCAGCGGAGGGAGCACAGATACGCAGTATTTT.